Each of the 19 T cell receptor beta chains below was sequenced from the same sample in a study of control samples from healthy donors and cancer patients. Generated by immunoSEQ multiplex PCR, the TCRdb table keeps only in-frame clones and is missing some. The sample holds about 150,000 clones; about nine tenths are singletons and the top ten take around 4.9%. Specimen: blood. The source is a young man in good health.

V is TRBV6-2 or TRBV6-3 and J is TRBJ1-3; D call uncertain. CDR1 and CDR2 (germline): MNHEY, SVGEGT. The germline V and J ends were trimmed by 2 bases and 0 bases, with 17 bases remaining between them. There are 18 residues in the CDR3. The CDR3 DNA sequence: TGTGCCAGCAGTTACCCCCCCCTCGTCAGAACCTCTGGAAACACCATATATTTT. Protein sequence: CASSYPPLVRTSGNTIYF.

The rearrangement uses TRBV19 and TRBJ1-2; D might be TRBD1 (6 bases). Trimming removed 5 bases from V and 4 bases from J, with 17 bases in between. The CDR3 spans 15 residues. CDR1 LNHDA and CDR2 SQIVND come from the germline V gene (reference sequence). The CDR3 is CASSGESDSLYGYTF. CDR3 DNA: TGTGCCAGTAGTGGGGAATCGGACAGCCTCTATGGCTACACCTTC.

The chain is built from TRBV5-1 and TRBJ2-1; no clear D gene. Trimming cost V 5 bases and J 7 bases, with 16 bases left between them. This CDR3 comprises 14 residues. Germline V lookup: CDR1 SGHRS, CDR2 YFSETQ. CDR3 loop: CASRLNEVWNEQFF. CDR3 sequence (DNA): TGCGCCAGCAGGTTGAACGAGGTTTGGAATGAGCAGTTCTTC.

The chain recombines TRBV19 with TRBJ1-2; D is undetermined. Trimming pared 5 bases from V and 3 bases from J, leaving 13 bases between. The CDR3 contains 14 residues. Germline V CDR1 and CDR2: LNHDA, SQIVND (reference sequence). The CDR3 sequence is CASSQDNRYYGYTF. The CDR3 DNA sequence: TGTGCCAGTAGTCAGGATAATCGGTACTATGGCTACACCTTC. The entire variable domain, with the rest obtained from reference TRBV19 and TRBJ1-2, is as follows: DGGITQSPKYLFRKEGQNVTLSCEQNLNHDAMYWYRQDPGQGLRLIYYSQIVNDFQKGDIAEGYSVSREKKESFPLTVTSAQKNPTAFYLCASSQDNRYYGYTFGSGTRLTVV.

This clone was counted a single time. The gene calls are TRBV6-5 and TRBJ1-1; no firm D call. The V end was cut by 8 bases, the J end by 4 bases, with 14 bases between. CDR3 length: 13 amino acids. Germline V gene sequence: CDR1 MNHEY, CDR2 SVGAGI. The CDR3 bases are TGTGCCAGCGGGCCGGGTTGGGGCACTGAAGCTTTCTTT. It specifies CASGPGWGTEAFF.

Concerning this clone itself: Other DNA sequences in the same sample also yield this CDR3. The chain joins TRBV21-1 to TRBJ2-2. TRBV21-1 is marked as a pseudogene. This CDR3 is built from 16 residues. The CDR3 DNA reads TGCGCCAGCAATGGAGGGGGACGGCTAAACACCGGGGAGCTGTTTTTT. Protein product: CASNGGGRLNTGELFF.

The chain recombines TRBV5-5 with TRBJ1-1; a weak D match, TRBD1 (5 bases). The length of the CDR3 is 14 residues. V was pared by 3 bases and J by 2 bases, with 11 bases between. Germline V gives CDR1 SGHKS, CDR2 YYEKEE (reference sequence). CDR3 sequence (DNA): TGTGCCAGCAGCTCTGGGACGGCCAACACTGAAGCTTTCTTT. Amino acids: CASSSGTANTEAFF.

The CDR3, as DNA: TGTGCCAGCAGCCAAGAATGGGACAGGGGGGAAGGGGCCAACGTCCTGACTTTC. As protein: CASSQEWDRGEGANVLTF. J is TRBJ2-6 and V is TRBV3-1 (or the pseudogene TRBV3-2); 11 nucleotides match TRBD1. The CDR3 spans 18 residues. J was trimmed by 4 bases and V by 0 bases; bases with no gene match: 5. Germline V gene sequence: CDR1 LGHDT, CDR2 YNNKEL (reference sequence).

The chain combines TRBV6-4 with TRBJ2-3, with TRBD2 matching over 9 bases. Germline V gives CDR1 MRHNA, CDR2 SNTAGT. The V gene end was trimmed by 2 bases and the J gene end by 0 bases; junction bases not matched to a gene: 3. The length of the CDR3 is 16 residues. The CDR3 DNA reads TGTGCCAGCAGTGACGGCGGGGGGGCTAGCACAGATACGCAGTATTTT. It is translated as CASSDGGGASTDTQYF.

The chain uses TRBV5-1 and TRBJ2-7; TRBD1 is a possible D gene (5 bases). V shed 4 bases and J shed 0 bases, with 11 bases lying between them. The CDR3 covers 14 residues. Germline-derived CDR1 and CDR2 are SGHRS and YFSETQ. The CDR3 sequence: CASSVDSVSYEQYF. CDR3 DNA: TGCGCCAGCAGCGTCGACAGCGTCTCCTACGAGCAGTACTTC.

In this sample, this clone turned up once. V and J are TRBV4-3 and TRBJ2-7; D gene uncertain. CDR3 length: 13 amino acids. V was cut by 3 bases and J by 1 base, with 7 bases left in between. CDR1 is LGHNA, CDR2 YSLEER, per germline. CDR3 protein: CASSQTESYEQYF. The CDR3 region has the DNA TGCGCCAGCAGCCAGACCGAGTCCTACGAGCAGTACTTC.

This chain connects TRBV28 to TRBJ2-7, with D perhaps given as TRBD1 or TRBD2 (5 bases each). The germline CDR1 and CDR2 sequences are MDHEN and SYDVKM. CDR3 length: 14 residues. The V gene lost 8 bases and the J gene lost 1 base, with 15 bases spanning the gap. CDR3 in amino acids: CASFPGRDSYEQYF. In DNA form, the CDR3 reads TGTGCCAGCTTCCCGGGACGCGATTCCTACGAGCAGTACTTC. The variable domain in full, completed from reference TRBV28 and TRBJ2-7, reads DVKVTQSSRYLVKRTGEKVFLECVQDMDHENMFWYRQDPGLGLRLIYFSYDVKMKEKGDIPEGYSVSREKKERFSLILESASTNQTSMYLCASFPGRDSYEQYFGPGTRLTVT.

This clone was seen a single time. The chain joins TRBV24-1 to TRBJ2-2; the D gene could be TRBD1 or TRBD2 (6 bases each). Trimming stripped 10 bases from V and 2 bases from J, with 13 bases between. CDR1 and CDR2 from the germline V gene are KGHDR and SFDVKD. The CDR3 consists of 14 residues. Here the CDR3 DNA reads TGTGCCACGCAAACAGGGACTAACACCGGGGAGCTGTTTTTT. The encoded protein is CATQTGTNTGELFF.

The CDR3 reads CASSLTGAGEKLFF. The CDR3 DNA reads as TGTGCCAGCAGCTTAACAGGGGCTGGGGAAAAACTGTTTTTT. The genes are TRBV5-5 and TRBJ1-4, with 7 bases matching TRBD1. The V and J ends lost 2 bases and 8 bases, in that order; junction bases with no gene match: 6. Germline CDR1 SGHKS, CDR2 YYEKEE (reference sequence). There are 14 residues in the CDR3.

The chain joins TRBV7-3 to TRBJ2-3; 8 nucleotides agree with TRBD1. The germline CDR1 and CDR2 sequences are SGHTA and FQGTGA. This CDR3 is built from 14 residues. V lost 6 bases to trimming and J lost 1 base; unmatched junction nucleotides: 3. The CDR3 coding sequence is TGTGCCAGCAGTCCGGGACAGGGCACAGATACGCAGTATTTT. Translation gives CASSPGQGTDTQYF.

This chain connects TRBV7-3 to TRBJ2-3; 11 nucleotides agree with TRBD2. Germline V lookup: CDR1 SGHTA, CDR2 FQGTGA. The CDR3 is made up of 16 amino acids. The junction had 2 bases not matched to a gene; V was cut back by 3 bases and J by 0 bases. DNA of the CDR3: TGTGCCAGCAGCTTGGGACTAGCGGCTAGCACAGATACGCAGTATTTT. Its protein is CASSLGLAASTDTQYF.

This chain connects TRBV6-2 or TRBV6-3 to TRBJ2-3; D call uncertain. In germline, CDR1 is MNHEY, CDR2 SVGEGT. V lost 1 base to trimming and J lost 5 bases, with 4 bases between them. The CDR3 runs to 12 residues. This chain's CDR3 is CASSYYRDTQYF. The CDR3 DNA sequence: TGTGCCAGCAGTTACTATAGAGATACGCAGTATTTT.

J is TRBJ2-6 and V is TRBV12-2. TRBV12-2 counts as a pseudogene. The CDR3 has 16 amino acids. The CDR3 sequence: CASRLAGFSGANVLTF. The CDR3 DNA is TGTGCAAGTCGCTTAGCAGGGTTTAGTGGGGCCAACGTCCTGACTTTC.

The chain couples TRBV7-3 to TRBJ1-1; 7 nucleotides align to TRBD1. Germline V gives CDR1 SGHTA, CDR2 FQGTGA. The CDR3 contains 15 residues. Germline trimming cut 5 bases from V and 4 bases from J; bases unmatched to any gene: 10. The CDR3 bases are TGTGCCAGCAGCCAGGATAGTCACAGGGGCACTGAAGCTTTCTTT. Its translation: CASSQDSHRGTEAFF. Supplemented by reference TRBV7-3 and TRBJ1-1, the full variable domain reads GAGVSQTPSNKVTEKGKYVELRCDPISGHTALYWYRQSLGQGPEFLIYFQGTGAADDSGLPNDRFFAVRPEGSVSTLKIQRTERGDSAVYLCASSQDSHRGTEAFFGQGTRLTVV.